The clone carrying this T cell receptor (beta chain) appeared a few times. Its antigen is undetermined. The sample comes from a study of cytomegalovirus exposure and HLA in healthy donors. Study information: Roughly 77 million unique TCRs from HLA-typed donors made up an early data release. Study-wide findings and caveats: In a later analysis, DRB1 alleles had the most associated TCRs; HLA-C alleles the fewest.

The CDR3 length is 14 residues. Germline CDR1 is MGHDK and CDR2 is SYGVNS. V lost 4 bases to trimming and J lost 2 bases, with 11 bases between them. The study ran its PCR with 60 Vbeta and 13 Jbeta primers. Original analysis: Among the unique TCR beta chains that a later analysis counted, about 81 million in all, 9.5 million to 12 million were shared. The protocol was immunoSEQ multiplex PCR, while the TCRdb copy is restricted to in-frame clones and leaves out a portion. The DNA gave D and trimming, while V, J and clone size come from that table. The sample gives 150,000 to 200,000 clones, around 70% of which show up once; about 4.3% is in the top ten.

The receptor was derived from a man between 18 and 35 years old in good health and CMV-seropositive. Sequencing was carried out using PBMCs. This chain uses TRBV25-1 with TRBJ2-5, with D tentatively TRBD2 (5 bases). In nucleotides, the CDR3 is TGTGCCAGCAGTGTCGGACGGGATCAAGAGACCCAGTACTTC. Protein product: CASSVGRDQETQYF.